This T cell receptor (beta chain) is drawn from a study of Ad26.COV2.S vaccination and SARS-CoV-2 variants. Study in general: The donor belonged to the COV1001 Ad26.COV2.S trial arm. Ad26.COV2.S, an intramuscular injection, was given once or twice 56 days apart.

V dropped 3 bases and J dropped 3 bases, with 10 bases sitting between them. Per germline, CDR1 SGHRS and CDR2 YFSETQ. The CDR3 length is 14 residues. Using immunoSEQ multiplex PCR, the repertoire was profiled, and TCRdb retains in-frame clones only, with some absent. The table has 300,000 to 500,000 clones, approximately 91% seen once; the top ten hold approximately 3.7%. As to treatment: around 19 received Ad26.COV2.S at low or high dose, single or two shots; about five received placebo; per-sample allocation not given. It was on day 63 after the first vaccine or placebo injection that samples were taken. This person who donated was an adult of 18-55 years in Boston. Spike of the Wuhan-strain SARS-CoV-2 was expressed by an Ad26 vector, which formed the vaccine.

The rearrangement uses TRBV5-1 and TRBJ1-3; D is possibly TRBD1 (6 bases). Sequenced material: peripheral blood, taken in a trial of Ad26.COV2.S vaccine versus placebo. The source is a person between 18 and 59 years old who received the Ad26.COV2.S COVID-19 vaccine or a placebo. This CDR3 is CASSSTGIGNTIYF. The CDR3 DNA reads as TGCGCCAGCAGCTCCACAGGGATTGGAAACACCATATATTTT.